The 12 T cell receptor beta chains below all came from one sample that was sequenced in a study of T cells in localized non-small cell lung cancer. Produced via immunoSEQ multiplex PCR; TCRdb's table is partial and in-frame only. The sample has 27,000 or so clones; roughly 80% are singletons. The sample consisted of peripheral blood, taken before any cancer treatment. These receptors came from a woman aged 35 to 70 with stage I lung adenocarcinoma.

V gene TRBV9 combines with J gene TRBJ1-5; the D gene is possibly TRBD1 (5 bases). The CDR3 has 14 amino acids. Germline CDR1 reads SGDLS; CDR2 reads YYNGEE. With 3 bases removed from V and 1 base from J, the gap between germline ends came to 8 bases. The CDR3 sequence: CASSGGESNQPQHF. CDR3 coding DNA: TGTGCCAGCAGCGGGGGGGAAAGCAATCAGCCCCAGCATTTT. Variable domain in full (rest from reference TRBV9 and TRBJ1-5): DSGVTQTPKHLITATGQRVTLRCSPRSGDLSVYWYQQSLDQGLQFLIQYYNGEERAKGNILERFSAQQFPDLHSELNLSSLELGDSALYFCASSGGESNQPQHFGDGTRLSIL.

This chain joins TRBV25-1 and TRBJ2-1, with 9 bases fitting TRBD2. With 4 bases clipped from V and 2 bases from J, the junction kept 3 bases outside the gene matches. Germline CDR1 MGHDK, CDR2 SYGVNS. This CDR3 has 15 residues. The CDR3 reads CASSAIAGAYNEQFF. CDR3 nucleotides: TGTGCCAGCAGTGCGATAGCGGGGGCCTACAATGAGCAGTTCTTC. Looking up the rest from reference TRBV25-1 and TRBJ2-1 gives the full variable domain: EADIYQTPRYLVIGTGKKITLECSQTMGHDKMYWYQQDPGMELHLIHYSYGVNSTEKGDLSSESTVSRIRTEHFPLTLESARPSHTSQYLCASSAIAGAYNEQFFGPGTRLTVL.

Here the CDR3 DNA reads TGTGCCAGCAGCTTGTTTAGGACGGACGCTCAAGAGACCCAGTACTTC. This sequence encodes CASSLFRTDAQETQYF. The chain employs TRBV5-6 and TRBJ2-5; D gene uncertain. Trimming removed 1 base at V and 2 bases at J, with 15 bases between. CDR1 is SGHDT, CDR2 YYEEEE, per germline. The CDR3 length is 16 residues.

The chain recombines TRBV9 with TRBJ2-3; 7 bases are shared with TRBD1. The CDR3 is 16 residues long. CDR1 is SGDLS and CDR2 is YYNGEE in the germline V gene. J was trimmed by 1 base and V by 5 bases; bases with no gene match: 10. As DNA, the CDR3 is TGTGCCAGCAGTTTAAGTCGGGACAGTCGCACAGATACGCAGTATTTT. Protein: CASSLSRDSRTDTQYF.

The J gene is TRBJ2-5, the V gene TRBV7-2; 7 bases are shared with TRBD1. The CDR3 consists of 12 residues. CDR1 and CDR2 from the germline V gene are SGHTA and FQGNSA. Germline trimming cut 8 bases from V and 5 bases from J; bases unmatched to any gene: 5. CDR3 region: CASGQGDETQYF. In nucleotides, the CDR3 is TGTGCCAGCGGGCAGGGGGACGAGACCCAGTACTTC.

This chain connects TRBV20-1 to TRBJ1-2, with a tentative D call TRBD1 (5 bases). The V gene lost 7 bases and the J gene lost 5 bases, with 11 bases spanning the gap. This CDR3 has 11 residues. Per germline, CDR1 DFQATT and CDR2 SNEGSKA (reference sequence). The CDR3 loop is CSVTGDYGYTF. Written as DNA, the CDR3 is TGCAGTGTTACGGGGGATTATGGCTACACCTTC.

The rearrangement links TRBV19 to TRBJ2-2, with D unresolved. V dropped 1 base and J dropped 4 bases, with 10 bases sitting between them. Germline lookup yields CDR1 LNHDA and CDR2 SQIVND (reference sequence). This CDR3 region has 15 residues. CDR3 in DNA: TGTGCCAGTAGTATAGCGGGCGTGACCACCGGGGAGCTGTTTTTT. This encodes CASSIAGVTTGELFF.

V and J are TRBV9 and TRBJ2-5; D call uncertain. Germline assignment: CDR1 SGDLS and CDR2 YYNGEE. V dropped 0 bases and J dropped 1 base, with 13 bases sitting between them. The CDR3 consists of 16 residues. The CDR3 region is CASSVEVTERQETQYF. In DNA form, the CDR3 reads TGTGCCAGCAGCGTAGAAGTAACGGAGCGCCAAGAGACCCAGTACTTC.

The V gene is TRBV5-6, the J gene TRBJ2-3, with a possible D match to TRBD2 (6 bases). The CDR3 has 14 residues. The V and J ends lost 4 bases and 2 bases respectively, with 11 bases between them. Per germline, CDR1 SGHDT and CDR2 YYEEEE. The CDR3 here is CASSPGGNTDTQYF. CDR3 DNA: TGTGCCAGCAGCCCAGGAGGGAACACAGATACGCAGTATTTT.

The genes are TRBV7-2 and TRBJ2-3, with D uncertain. Per germline, CDR1 SGHTA and CDR2 FQGNSA. The CDR3 is 14 residues long. The V end was cut by 1 base, the J end by 2 bases, with 7 bases between. The CDR3 region is CASSLDLYTDTQYF. The CDR3, as DNA: TGTGCCAGCAGCTTAGACCTGTACACAGATACGCAGTATTTT.

This chain links TRBV30 with TRBJ1-1; D unresolved. There are 11 residues in the CDR3. The V end lost 4 bases, the J end lost 3 bases, and 6 bases lay between the germline ends. The germline V gene encodes CDR1 GTSNPN and CDR2 SVGIG (reference sequence). CDR3 in amino acids: CAWTGYTEAFF. The CDR3 coding sequence is TGTGCCTGGACAGGTTACACTGAAGCTTTCTTT.

This chain uses TRBV4-3 with TRBJ1-4, with 7 bases aligning to TRBD1. This CDR3 is 15 amino acids long. The J segment lost 1 base and the V segment lost 3 bases, leaving 2 bases of the junction unmatched. The V gene's germline CDR1 is LGHNA and CDR2 YSLEER. The CDR3: CASSHNRGTNEKLFF. CDR3 bases: TGCGCCAGCAGCCATAACAGGGGAACTAATGAAAAACTGTTTTTT.